The source of this TCR beta chain is a study of blood T cell repertoires in COVID-19. CDR3 length equals 15 residues. Germline CDR1 SEHNR, CDR2 FQNEAQ (reference sequence). The V gene end was trimmed by 3 bases and the J gene end by 9 bases; junction bases not matched to a gene: 10. The method was immunoSEQ multiplex PCR; TCRdb's version includes in-frame clones alone and lacks a portion of them. This sample has some 190,000 clones; around four fifths occur once, and the top ten carry around 20%. V and J are TRBV7-9 and TRBJ2-1; 8 positions agree with TRBD1. This clonotype was sampled from a human donor in a cohort sampled during active COVID-19. Sequencing used peripheral blood. This CDR3 reads CASSLDPGGVGEQFF. The CDR3 DNA follows: TGTGCCAGCAGCTTGGACCCAGGGGGCGTTGGTGAGCAGTTCTTC.